This TCR beta chain was recovered during a study of spatial heterogeneity in lung cancer. TCRdb redid the calling of the 5' RACE reads with MiXCR, one entry per CDR3 protein. The sample yields about 120,000 distinct CDR3 sequences, more than 10% seen once. This clonotype was counted between two and nine times. Described time point: blood at routine non-recurrence follow-up after resection. Unsorted tumor, nontumor lung tissue or cryopreserved PBMC supplied the whole RNA. This CDR3 contains 14 residues. In germline, CDR1 is MNHEY, CDR2 SVGEGT. V gave up 6 bases and J gave up 10 bases, with 16 bases separating them.

The chain combines TRBV6-2 or TRBV6-3 with TRBJ1-6, with D possibly TRBD1 on 5 matching bases. This TCR was sampled from a male donor with early-stage non-small cell lung cancer. The sample here was PBMCs, taken at follow-up. DNA of the CDR3: TGTGCCAGCAGCCGCTCCCCGGGGGAATCACCCCTCCACTTT. Translation: CASSRSPGESPLHF.